The entry that follows covers one T cell receptor beta chain sequence. The sample comes from a study of blood T cell repertoires in COVID-19. Overall study: The United States, Italy and Spain were the sources of the acute and convalescent COVID-19 samples. From T cells, B-cell-depleted T cells, or PBMCs came the material, which was cDNA or gDNA.

Source study methods: Nucleated cell counts were estimated from reference gene primer amplification. The data were produced by immunoSEQ multiplex PCR, yet TCRdb's version contains in-frame clones alone and is incomplete. V and J calls and clone size are copied from that table; D and trimming were computed from the DNA. Of around 250,000 clones listed, approximately 86% are singletons. V dropped 4 bases and J dropped 6; count of bases not matched to a gene: 5. Germline CDR1 reads KGHSH; CDR2 reads LQKENI. The CDR3 spans 14 residues. V usage is TRBV18 and J usage is TRBJ2-2; 7 bases are shared with TRBD1. The clonotype was recovered from a woman aged 70-85 years with active or convalescent COVID-19. Input material: peripheral blood. This CDR3 is CASSRDRVPGELFF. The CDR3 DNA reads as TGTGCCAGCTCACGTGACAGGGTCCCCGGGGAGCTGTTTTTT.